This passage covers 28 T cell receptor beta chains from one sample sequenced in a study of control samples from healthy donors and cancer patients. Libraries were prepared by immunoSEQ multiplex PCR; TCRdb keeps only in-frame clonotypes and omits some of them. Counted here are about 160,000 clones, just over 95% occurring once; the ten biggest clones make up approximately 0.97%. The specimen sequenced was blood. The receptors were sampled from a woman in her 30s in good health.

The chain links TRBV2 to TRBJ1-5, with TRBD1 as a possible D gene (5 bases). With 6 bases removed from V and 1 base from J, the gap between germline ends came to 10 bases. The CDR3 spans 14 residues. Germline loops: CDR1 SNHLY, CDR2 FYNNEI. As DNA, the CDR3 is TGTGCCAGCAGCCGACAGTCCAGCAATCAGCCCCAGCATTTT. It codes for CASSRQSSNQPQHF. Supplemented by reference TRBV2 and TRBJ1-5, the full variable domain reads EPEVTQTPSHQVTQMGQEVILRCVPISNHLYFYWYRQILGQKVEFLVSFYNNEISEKSEIFDDQFSVERPDGSNFTLKIRSTKLEDSAMYFCASSRQSSNQPQHFGDGTRLSIL.

This chain connects TRBV12-3 or TRBV12-4 to TRBJ1-1; D not certain. Trimming took off 6 bases at V and 1 base at J, with 3 bases between the two ends. This CDR3 has 11 residues. CDR3 sequence reads: CASSRNTEAFF. The CDR3 DNA is TGTGCCAGCAGCCGGAACACTGAAGCTTTCTTT.

The V and J genes are TRBV18 and TRBJ2-7; no definite D call. V was cut by 3 bases and J by 5 bases, with 11 bases left in between. CDR3 length: 13 amino acids. The V gene's germline CDR1 is KGHSH and CDR2 LQKENI. CDR3 DNA: TGTGCCAGCTCACCTCTGCAGCTGAACGAGCAGTACTTC. This codes for CASSPLQLNEQYF.

The chain carries TRBV10-3 and TRBJ1-2, with no clear D. Germline V gene data show CDR1 as ENHRY and CDR2 as SYGVKD. This CDR3 contains 12 residues. V lost 3 bases and J lost 6, with 8 bases in between. CDR3 residues: CAISEFRDGYTF. CDR3 bases: TGTGCCATCAGTGAATTCCGTGATGGCTACACCTTC.

The V and J genes are TRBV4-2 and TRBJ1-4; 8 bases agree with TRBD1. J lost 8 bases, V lost 4 bases, and 12 bases had no gene match. Germline V CDR1 and CDR2: LGHNA, YNFKEQ. There are 16 residues in the CDR3. CDR3 loop: CASSPPDRGAFEKLFF. In nucleotides, the CDR3 is TGTGCCAGCAGCCCCCCTGACAGGGGCGCCTTCGAAAAACTGTTTTTT.

As to this clone: This sample includes further DNA sequences coding for the same CDR3. The chain has TRBV29-1 and TRBJ2-5; 7 positions agree with TRBD2. The CDR3 is made up of 11 amino acids. The V and J ends lost 8 bases and 5 bases, in that order; junction bases with no gene match: 5. The germline V gene has CDR1 SQVTM and CDR2 ANQGSEA. The CDR3 DNA is TGCAGCCTCCGGGGAGGGGAGACCCAGTACTTC. This translates into CSLRGGETQYF.

The V call is TRBV6-6, the J call TRBJ1-1, with D unclear. Looked up from germline, CDR1 is MNHNY and CDR2 is SVGAGI (reference sequence). The CDR3 contains 14 residues. V shed 0 bases and J shed 3 bases, with 8 bases lying between them. CDR3 DNA sequence: TGTGCCAGCAGTTACTCGAGAGGTTACACTGAAGCTTTCTTT. It specifies CASSYSRGYTEAFF.

This chain links TRBV28 with TRBJ2-1; tentatively, D is TRBD1 (6 bases). Trimming took 4 bases from V and 3 from J, leaving 19 bases between them. The length of the CDR3 is 17 residues. The germline V gene has CDR1 MDHEN and CDR2 SYDVKM. This CDR3 reads CASSSPLPGVGYNEQFF. The CDR3 bases are TGTGCCAGCAGTTCGCCCCTACCAGGGGTAGGCTACAATGAGCAGTTCTTC.

The chain is built from TRBV4-2 and TRBJ2-1; 7 bases are shared with TRBD2. With 0 bases clipped from V and 3 bases from J, the junction kept 8 bases outside the gene matches. This CDR3 spans 17 amino acids. Germline lookup yields CDR1 LGHNA and CDR2 YNFKEQ. Here the CDR3 reads CASSQEGASGFYNEQFF. The CDR3 DNA is TGTGCCAGCAGCCAAGAGGGTGCTAGCGGCTTCTACAATGAGCAGTTCTTC.

DNA of the CDR3: TGTGCCATCAGTGAGTCCGATACAGGGGGCTATGGCTACACCTTC. This sequence encodes CAISESDTGGYGYTF. This chain connects TRBV10-3 to TRBJ1-2; TRBD1 matches 8 bases. Germline CDR1 is ENHRY and CDR2 is SYGVKD. Trimming took 0 bases from V and 4 from J; bases not matched to a gene: 4. The CDR3 has 15 residues.

The chain has TRBV2 and TRBJ2-5, with 8 bases matching TRBD1. The CDR3 contains 15 residues. Germline lookup yields CDR1 SNHLY and CDR2 FYNNEI. The CDR3 DNA sequence: TGTGTAAACCACAAAGGGCGACAGGGGACGGAGACCCAGTACTTC. It translates to CVNHKGRQGTETQYF.

This chain uses TRBV5-6 with TRBJ2-2, with D maybe TRBD2 (5 bases). V was trimmed by 2 bases and J by 0 bases, leaving 8 bases between them. This CDR3 comprises 15 residues. Per the germline V gene, CDR1 is SGHDT and CDR2 is YYEEEE. CDR3: CASSFYGANTGELFF. CDR3 nucleotide sequence: TGTGCCAGCAGCTTTTACGGGGCGAACACCGGGGAGCTGTTTTTT.

The genes are TRBV18 and TRBJ2-5, with D unresolved. The CDR3 is 13 amino acids. Trimming took off 5 bases at V and 5 bases at J, with 12 bases between the two ends. Germline assignment: CDR1 KGHSH and CDR2 LQKENI. The CDR3 region is CASSTYGVETQYF. The CDR3, as DNA: TGTGCCAGCTCAACCTATGGGGTGGAGACCCAGTACTTC. The entire variable domain, with the rest obtained from reference TRBV18 and TRBJ2-5, is as follows: NAGVMQNPRHLVRRRGQEARLRCSPMKGHSHVYWYRQLPEEGLKFMVYLQKENIIDESGMPKERFSAEFPKEGPSILRIQQVVRGDSAAYFCASSTYGVETQYFGPGTRLLVL.

J is TRBJ2-1 and V is TRBV24-1; tentatively, D is TRBD1 or TRBD2 (6 bases each). The CDR3 loop spans 18 amino acids. Germline CDR1 and CDR2: KGHDR and SFDVKD. V lost 4 bases, J lost 1 base, and 19 bases lay in between. The CDR3 DNA sequence: TGTGCCACCAGTGAACTAGCAGCCCAGGGGAGATCCTACAATGAGCAGTTCTTC. Protein sequence: CATSELAAQGRSYNEQFF.

CDR3: CASSEAETGRHTIYF. CDR3 in DNA: TGTGCCAGCAGTGAAGCGGAGACAGGGAGACACACCATATATTTT. The chain has TRBV2 and TRBJ1-3, with 7 bases identical to TRBD1. The V segment lost 0 bases and the J segment 8 bases; nucleotides outside the gene matches: 7. The CDR3 extends over 15 amino acids. Germline CDR1 and CDR2: SNHLY and FYNNEI.

This chain links TRBV30 with TRBJ2-1, with D unclear. V dropped 5 bases and J dropped 5 bases, with 13 bases sitting between them. The CDR3 runs 13 residues. Germline CDR1 is GTSNPN and CDR2 is SVGIG (reference sequence). The CDR3 sequence is CAWCPSENNEQFF. For the CDR3, the DNA is TGTGCCTGGTGCCCGTCGGAGAACAATGAGCAGTTCTTC.

This chain uses TRBV28 with TRBJ1-2; D is perhaps TRBD1 (5 bases). The germline V gene encodes CDR1 MDHEN and CDR2 SYDVKM. The CDR3 is 12 residues long. Trimming shortened V by 7 bases and J by 5 bases, and 11 bases separated the two germline ends. CDR3: CASTPGTYGYTF. The CDR3 bases are TGTGCCAGCACTCCCGGGACTTATGGCTACACCTTC.

The chain carries TRBV5-1 and TRBJ2-3; a possible D gene is TRBD1 (6 bases). V lost 4 bases, J lost 8 bases, and 23 bases lay in between. Per the germline V gene, CDR1 is SGHRS and CDR2 is YFSETQ. This CDR3 has 16 residues. CDR3 amino acids: CASSHGRAPARGTQYF. The CDR3 nucleotides read TGCGCCAGCAGCCACGGACGGGCTCCTGCCAGGGGTACGCAGTATTTT.

The chain couples TRBV10-3 to TRBJ1-3; tentatively, D is TRBD1 (6 bases). Germline loops: CDR1 ENHRY, CDR2 SYGVKD. This CDR3 region has 18 residues. Trimming removed 0 bases from V and 2 bases from J, with 17 bases in between. DNA of the CDR3: TGTGCCATCAGTGAGTCGGGCCGAGGGGGGGCCACTGGAAACACCATATATTTT. Its protein product is CAISESGRGGATGNTIYF.

This rearrangement joins TRBV11-2 to TRBJ1-2; D uncertain. Per germline, CDR1 SGHAT and CDR2 FQNNGV. The CDR3 loop spans 14 amino acids. The V end lost 0 bases, the J end lost 3 bases, and 8 bases lay between the germline ends. CDR3 coding DNA: TGTGCCAGCAGCTTAGATAACCGGGACTATGGCTACACCTTC. It codes for CASSLDNRDYGYTF.

V gene TRBV5-1 combines with J gene TRBJ1-6; a weak D match, TRBD1 (5 bases). V was clipped by 0 bases and J by 0 bases, with 7 bases between them. The CDR3 is 16 residues long. CDR1 and CDR2 (germline): SGHRS, YFSETQ. The CDR3 nucleotides are TGCGCCAGCAGCTTGGCAGGGTCCTCCTATAATTCACCCCTCCACTTT. This encodes CASSLAGSSYNSPLHF. The full variable domain, its missing parts supplied by reference TRBV5-1 and TRBJ1-6, is KAGVTQTPRYLIKTRGQQVTLSCSPISGHRSVSWYQQTPGQGLQFLFEYFSETQRNKGNFPGRFSGRQFSNSRSEMNVSTLELGDSALYLCASSLAGSSYNSPLHFGNGTRLTVT.

The chain couples TRBV27 to TRBJ1-1, with a possible D match to TRBD1 (5 bases). The CDR3 extends over 15 amino acids. V was trimmed by 6 bases and J by 5 bases, leaving 19 bases between them. Germline assignment: CDR1 MNHEY and CDR2 SMNVEV (reference sequence). The DNA of the CDR3 is TGTGCCAGCAGACTCCTAGCGGGGGGAAGAACTGAAGCTTTCTTT. It encodes CASRLLAGGRTEAFF.

The gene calls are TRBV3-1 (or the pseudogene TRBV3-2) and TRBJ2-3; 10 bases are a match to TRBD2. This CDR3 has 16 residues. CDR1 and CDR2 (germline): LGHDT, YNNKEL (reference sequence). The ends lost 1 base at V and 3 bases at J; junction bases unmatched: 4. CDR3 region: CASSQGPSGGTDTQYF. The CDR3 DNA sequence: TGTGCCAGCAGCCAAGGTCCTAGCGGGGGTACAGATACGCAGTATTTT.

The chain links TRBV7-9 to TRBJ1-5; maybe TRBD1 (5 bases). Germline V lookup: CDR1 SEHNR, CDR2 FQNEAQ (reference sequence). The length of the CDR3 is 13 residues. Deletions cut 5 bases from V and 9 bases from J, with 14 bases between. The CDR3 DNA follows: TGTGCCAGCAGCCTCGGGAGTGGGGGGCCCCAGCATTTT. It encodes CASSLGSGGPQHF.

This chain connects TRBV6-5 to TRBJ1-1; 7 positions agree with TRBD1. This CDR3 is built from 11 residues. Germline V gene lookup returns CDR1 MNHEY and CDR2 SVGAGI. V trimming: 6 bases; J trimming: 8 bases; junction bases outside the gene matches: 3. The CDR3 here is CASSRDSEAFF. DNA of the CDR3: TGTGCCAGCAGCCGGGACAGCGAAGCTTTCTTT.

CDR3 in amino acids: CASSRETQYF. The CDR3, as DNA: TGTGCCAGCTCACGAGAGACCCAGTACTTC. This chain joins TRBV18 and TRBJ2-5; D is unclear. V lost 4 bases and J lost 4, with 1 base in between. The CDR3 totals 10 residues. CDR1 is KGHSH, CDR2 LQKENI, per germline.

The chain links TRBV10-3 to TRBJ1-1; D is uncertain. Between the trimmed V and J ends, which lost 3 bases and 0 bases, there was a span of 11 bases. The CDR3 spans 15 residues. Germline V gives CDR1 ENHRY, CDR2 SYGVKD. The CDR3 region has the DNA TGTGCCATCAGTGATCGTGACCGCATGAACACTGAAGCTTTCTTT. Translated: CAISDRDRMNTEAFF.

The chain links TRBV7-9 to TRBJ2-1; 7 positions agree with TRBD1. CDR1 is SEHNR, CDR2 FQNEAQ, per germline (reference sequence). The V and J ends lost 1 base and 4 bases, in that order; junction bases with no gene match: 10. The CDR3 totals 17 residues. This CDR3 reads CASSLEVWGQPYNEQFF. The DNA of the CDR3 is TGTGCCAGCAGCTTAGAGGTTTGGGGACAGCCATACAATGAGCAGTTCTTC.